Below are 25 T cell receptor beta chains sequenced from a single sample in a study of CD8 T cells in ankylosing spondylitis. TCRdb processed the 5' RACE reads anew with MiXCR; each CDR3 protein has one entry. The sample holds roughly 250,000 distinct CDR3 sequences, around 7.8% seen once. Sample: blood, either unsorted or a sorted T cell fraction (not recorded which). The receptors stem from a male donor with ankylosing spondylitis or in good health (not recorded which).

There are many counts of this clonotype. The chain has TRBV14 and TRBJ2-2; D unclear. V was pared by 0 bases and J by 2 bases, with 7 bases between. CDR1 and CDR2 from the germline V gene are SGHDN and FVKESK. CDR3 length equals 15 residues. Here the CDR3 DNA reads TGTGCCAGCAGCCAAGAGATGCGTAACACCGGGGAGCTGTTTTTT. Encoded protein: CASSQEMRNTGELFF.

This clonotype was detected ten times or more. The chain couples TRBV20-1 to TRBJ2-3; D gene uncertain. Trimming pared 0 bases from V and 2 bases from J, leaving 12 bases between. The germline V gene encodes CDR1 DFQATT and CDR2 SNEGSKA (reference sequence). The CDR3 spans 15 residues. CDR3 protein: CSARDSLLNTDTQYF. CDR3 nucleotides: TGCAGTGCTAGAGATAGCCTTTTAAACACAGATACGCAGTATTTT.

The sample holds many counts of this clonotype. This rearrangement joins TRBV6-5 to TRBJ2-7, with D tentatively TRBD2 (6 bases). CDR1 MNHEY and CDR2 SVGAGI come from the germline V gene. Trimming took 2 bases from V and 6 from J, leaving 14 bases between them. The CDR3 is 14 residues long. The CDR3 spells CASSYAGRKAEQYF. In nucleotides, the CDR3 is TGTGCCAGCAGTTACGCGGGGAGGAAGGCCGAGCAGTACTTC.

The chain employs TRBV7-9 and TRBJ1-5; perhaps TRBD1 as D (6 bases). CDR1 and CDR2 (germline): SEHNR, FQNEAQ (reference sequence). V lost 5 bases and J 5 bases, leaving 10 bases between the germline ends. The CDR3 has 13 amino acids. The chain's CDR3 is CASSPKGDQPQHF. The CDR3 DNA sequence: TGTGCCAGCAGCCCCAAGGGGGATCAGCCCCAGCATTTT. Based on the CDR3 plus reference TRBV7-9 and TRBJ1-5, the full variable domain is DTGVSQNPRHKITKRGQNVTFRCDPISEHNRLYWYRQTLGQGPEFLTYFQNEAQLEKSRLLSDRFSAERPKGSFSTLEIQRTEQGDSAMYLCASSPKGDQPQHFGDGTRLSIL.

This clonotype was seen repeatedly, ten times or more. V gene TRBV24-1 combines with J gene TRBJ1-2; D not certain. CDR1 KGHDR and CDR2 SFDVKD come from the germline V gene. The CDR3 loop spans 10 amino acids. V lost 7 bases and J lost 8, with 7 bases in between. CDR3 residues: CATSPMGYTF. The CDR3 DNA reads as TGTGCCACCAGCCCCATGGGCTACACCTTC.

This clonotype was picked up a small number of times. The chain combines TRBV2 with TRBJ2-1; 15 bases are shared with TRBD2. J lost 9 bases, V lost 7 bases, and 4 bases had no gene match. The CDR3 is 14 amino acids. Germline V gene sequence: CDR1 SNHLY, CDR2 FYNNEI. Written as DNA, the CDR3 is TGTGCCAGCATTGGACTAGCGGGAGGGCCTGAGCAGTTCTTC. This translates into CASIGLAGGPEQFF.

The chain combines TRBV18 with TRBJ2-5; 8 bases map to TRBD1. The V segment lost 7 bases and the J segment 2 bases; nucleotides outside the gene matches: 6. The V gene's germline CDR1 is KGHSH and CDR2 LQKENI. The CDR3 covers 14 residues. The CDR3 nucleotides are TGTGCCAGCTTCTCGCAGGGGGCTCAAGAGACCCAGTACTTC. Amino acid sequence: CASFSQGAQETQYF.

This sequence joins TRBV9 and TRBJ2-7; the D gene could be TRBD1 or TRBD2 (6 bases each). Germline CDR1 and CDR2: SGDLS and YYNGEE. The length of the CDR3 is 14 residues. Trimming cost V 4 bases and J 5 bases, with 16 bases left between them. CDR3 sequence reads: CASSPYLGGNEQYF. The CDR3 DNA follows: TGTGCCAGCAGCCCCTATTTAGGGGGGAACGAGCAGTACTTC.

This clonotype was recorded at least ten times. The rearrangement joins TRBV11-3 to TRBJ2-3, with 7 bases aligning to TRBD2. The CDR3 runs to 15 residues. Germline CDR1 is SGHNT and CDR2 is YENEEA. V gave up 5 bases and J gave up 2 bases; unmatched junction bases: 7. The CDR3 DNA follows: TGTGCCAGCAGCGCTAGCGGTTTCATCACAGATACGCAGTATTTT. Protein sequence: CASSASGFITDTQYF.

There are many counts of this clonotype. The rearrangement uses TRBV5-1 and TRBJ2-7; perhaps TRBD2 as D (5 bases). The CDR3 extends over 14 amino acids. Trimming removed 2 bases from V and 0 bases from J, with 9 bases in between. Germline V CDR1 and CDR2: SGHRS, YFSETQ. Here the CDR3 DNA reads TGCGCCAGCAGCTTAGGGAGCCCCTCCTACGAGCAGTACTTC. This translates into CASSLGSPSYEQYF. Variable domain in full (rest from reference TRBV5-1 and TRBJ2-7): KAGVTQTPRYLIKTRGQQVTLSCSPISGHRSVSWYQQTPGQGLQFLFEYFSETQRNKGNFPGRFSGRQFSNSRSEMNVSTLELGDSALYLCASSLGSPSYEQYFGPGTRLTVT.

In this sample, this clonotype turned up many times. This rearrangement joins TRBV6-2 or TRBV6-3 to TRBJ1-3; 8 positions match TRBD1. This CDR3 comprises 14 residues. J gave up 3 bases and V 6 bases, and 4 bases lay outside the gene matches. Germline V lookup: CDR1 MNHEY, CDR2 SVGEGT. CDR3 nucleotide sequence: TGTGCCAGCAGCCCCAGGGGGCTTGGAAACACCATATATTTT. This translates into CASSPRGLGNTIYF.

The chain joins TRBV7-3 to TRBJ2-3; 12 bases are shared with TRBD2. The trim removed 3 bases at V and 0 bases at J, leaving 4 bases unmatched. This CDR3 contains 17 residues. Germline V gene lookup returns CDR1 SGHTA and CDR2 FQGTGA. CDR3 bases: TGTGCCAGCAGCTTGCCCGGACTAGCGGGGAGCACAGATACGCAGTATTTT. Its translation is CASSLPGLAGSTDTQYF.

This clonotype was found many times. Relative to the germline gene, one junction end is altered; a read error may explain this. The chain carries TRBV7-7 and TRBJ2-3; D is ambiguous. CDR3 size: 13 residues. Germline CDR1 reads SSHAT; CDR2 reads FNYEAQ (reference sequence). CDR3 coding DNA: TGTGCTAGCAGCTTAGCCCCCCCCGATACGCAGTATTTT. The encoded protein is CASSLAPPDTQYF.

This clonotype was observed at least ten times. This chain joins TRBV5-1 and TRBJ1-4; D is undetermined. The CDR3 runs 16 residues. V was shortened by 0 bases and J by 0 bases, with 9 bases between the two germline ends. The V gene's germline CDR1 is SGHRS and CDR2 YFSETQ. The CDR3 DNA is TGCGCCAGCAGCTTGGCTGACGGAGCAACTAATGAAAAACTGTTTTTT. This gives the protein CASSLADGATNEKLFF.

This clonotype has a handful of counts. The rearrangement joins TRBV7-9 to TRBJ1-2; D remains unclear. Germline loops: CDR1 SEHNR, CDR2 FQNEAQ (reference sequence). The V and J ends lost 1 base and 6 bases respectively, with 12 bases between them. This CDR3 has 14 amino acids. CDR3 in DNA: TGTGCCAGCAGCTTAGAGGTGGCGGGGAATGGCTACACCTTC. Translation: CASSLEVAGNGYTF.

In this sample, this clonotype turned up a few times. The chain has TRBV12-3 or TRBV12-4 and TRBJ1-2; 9 bases line up with TRBD1. CDR3 length equals 15 residues. V gave up 5 bases and J gave up 4 bases; unmatched junction bases: 8. CDR3 sequence: CASSPGDRVFYGYTF. The CDR3 DNA sequence: TGTGCCAGCAGTCCGGGGGACAGGGTGTTCTATGGCTACACCTTC.

This clonotype was found a few times. J is TRBJ2-1 and V is TRBV6-1; 9 bases agree with TRBD1. Germline V gene lookup returns CDR1 MNHNS and CDR2 SASEGT. The J segment lost 1 base and the V segment lost 6 bases, leaving 4 bases of the junction unmatched. CDR3 size: 15 residues. The CDR3: CASRIQGASYNEQFF. DNA for the CDR3: TGTGCCAGCAGGATACAGGGGGCTTCCTACAATGAGCAGTTCTTC.

This clonotype was seen repeatedly, ten times or more. This rearrangement joins TRBV7-6 to TRBJ1-2; 8 positions match TRBD1. Trimming removed 5 bases from V and 3 bases from J; junction bases left unmatched: 5. Per the germline V gene, CDR1 is SGHVS and CDR2 is FNYEAQ. The CDR3 runs 14 residues. CDR3: CASSRGQADYGYTF. In DNA, the CDR3 is TGTGCCAGCAGCCGGGGACAGGCTGACTATGGCTACACCTTC.

This clonotype was seen repeatedly, ten times or more. The V and J genes are TRBV20-1 and TRBJ2-5, with D possibly matching TRBD2 (5 bases). Germline-derived CDR1 and CDR2 are DFQATT and SNEGSKA (reference sequence). This CDR3 is built from 16 residues. The V end was cut by 5 bases, the J end by 0 bases, with 19 bases between. The CDR3 protein is CSAPLAYHTYQETQYF. The CDR3 DNA is TGCAGTGCTCCATTAGCGTACCATACGTACCAAGAGACCCAGTACTTC.

In regard to this clonotype: A much larger clone sits a single nucleotide away, making a read error possible. The V gene is TRBV5-1, the J gene TRBJ2-2, with 10 bases lining up with TRBD1. The CDR3 is 16 amino acids. Germline lookup yields CDR1 SGHRS and CDR2 YFSETQ. The CDR3 DNA is TGCGCCAGCAGCCTGATCGGGACAGGGGACACCGGGCAGCTGTTTTTT. Translated, it gives CASSLIGTGDTGQLFF.

This clonotype appeared many times. CDR3 in DNA: TGTGCCACCAGTGATCCATCCCGGGTAGGAACAAATACGCAGTATTTT. It specifies CATSDPSRVGTNTQYF. This sequence joins TRBV24-1 and TRBJ2-3; unclear D gene. V was pared by 3 bases and J by 7 bases, with 19 bases between. The V gene's germline CDR1 is KGHDR and CDR2 SFDVKD. The CDR3 is 16 residues long.

In its sample, this clonotype was seen many times. V and J are TRBV5-1 and TRBJ2-7; D unclear. V was trimmed by 0 bases and J by 4 bases, leaving 8 bases between them. The length of the CDR3 is 13 residues. Looked up from germline, CDR1 is SGHRS and CDR2 is YFSETQ. CDR3 bases: TGCGCCAGCAGCTTGGTTCAGTCTTACGAGCAGTACTTC. Translating gives CASSLVQSYEQYF.

This clonotype came up many times. The chain links TRBV12-3 or TRBV12-4 to TRBJ2-7; 10 bases are a match to TRBD1. CDR3 length: 14 amino acids. The trim removed 3 bases at V and 6 bases at J, leaving 5 bases unmatched. CDR3 sequence reads: CASSFGTGVREQYF. The CDR3, as DNA: TGTGCCAGCAGTTTCGGGACAGGGGTACGCGAGCAGTACTTC.

This clonotype was picked up a small number of times. This sequence joins TRBV7-6 and TRBJ1-1; tentative D call: TRBD1 (5 bases). CDR1 and CDR2 from the germline V gene are SGHVS and FNYEAQ. The CDR3 consists of 13 residues. The V and J ends lost 3 bases and 6 bases respectively, with 11 bases between them. CDR3 residues: CASSLSREAEAFF. The DNA for the CDR3 is TGTGCCAGCAGCTTGAGCAGGGAAGCTGAAGCTTTCTTT.

This clonotype showed up many times. The chain recombines TRBV10-3 with TRBJ1-2; D is unclear. Between the trimmed V and J ends, which lost 3 bases and 5 bases, there was a span of 4 bases. Germline CDR1 reads ENHRY; CDR2 reads SYGVKD. This CDR3 is built from 11 residues. CDR3 loop: CAISDGYGYTF. The CDR3 nucleotides are TGTGCCATCAGTGATGGATATGGCTACACCTTC.